The entry below gives a single TCR beta chain sequence along with its context. Its antigen remains unidentified. Patients had RAG deficiency: one SCID, two Omenn, about five CID/atypical SCID. The V gene lost 0 bases and the J gene lost 6 bases, with 0 bases spanning the gap. Germline CDR1 and CDR2: MNHEY and SVGAGI. The CDR3 contains 11 residues. This specimen comes from a study of regulatory and conventional T cells in RAG deficiency. The overall study: Autoimmunity is frequent in combined immunodeficiency with hypomorphic RAG mutations. Findings and limits, study-wide: Shannon entropy was markedly lower and Simpson indices higher in RAG-deficient patients than control T-cell subsets. Patient subsets had shorter CDR3s; Omenn Treg-Tconv overlap exceeded 85%.

Profiling relied on immunoSEQ multiplex PCR, and the TCRdb table lists in-frame clones only, not all of them. Of about 5,500 clones in the sample, 85% to 95% were seen once. This clonotype was obtained from a human donor with RAG deficiency presenting as severe combined immunodeficiency. The chain recombines TRBV6-5 with TRBJ2-1; no clear D. The sequencing sample was made of CD8+ T cells sorted from blood. The CDR3 loop reads CASSYSNEQFF. CDR3 DNA: TGTGCCAGCAGTTACTCCAATGAGCAGTTCTTC.